The entry below describes one T cell receptor (beta chain). The V end was cut by 4 bases, the J end by 5 bases, with 21 bases between. The V gene's germline CDR1 is SGHDN and CDR2 FVKESK. The CDR3 loop spans 16 amino acids. The sample originates from a study of blood T cell repertoires in COVID-19. Study at large: COVID-19 samples from acute and convalescent phases originated in the United States, Italy and Spain. In each case, the material was cDNA or gDNA derived from T cells, B-cell-depleted T cells, or PBMCs.

The data were produced by immunoSEQ multiplex PCR, yet TCRdb's version contains in-frame clones alone and is incomplete. The repertoire includes 200,000 to 250,000 clones, around 85% of them detected once, and approximately 9.6% sits in the top ten. Residents of about 25 US areas, aged about 18 to 95 years, made up the participants. Self-reported history from a screening survey and questionnaire set each donor's cohort. Sequences were obtained from PBMCs or T cells enriched from blood (not recorded which). This receptor was obtained from a woman between 50 and 59 years old with acute COVID-19. The rearrangement links TRBV14 to TRBJ2-7; tentatively, D is TRBD1 (5 bases). DNA of the CDR3: TGTGCCAGCAGCCCCGTTGGATTCCAGGGCGTACACGAGCAGTACTTC. This gives the protein CASSPVGFQGVHEQYF.